The 8 T cell receptor beta chains given below trace back to one sample, sequenced in a study of molecular identifiers for immune sequencing clone quantification. One entry per CDR3 protein, called by TCRdb with MiXCR from the PCR reads. This table has roughly 90,000 distinct CDR3 sequences, 15% to 20% appearing once. The material sequenced was naive CD8+ T cells from blood, with Jurkat cell RNA spiked in. Sample subset: FACS-sorted CD8+CD4-CCR7+CD45RA+ naive T cells. These receptors were obtained from a human donor in good health. Some libraries in this study had Jurkat cell RNA spiked in.

This clonotype was picked up many times. V usage is TRBV7-9 and J usage is TRBJ1-1; maybe TRBD1 (5 bases). Trimming took off 0 bases at V and 5 bases at J, with 13 bases between the two ends. Germline CDR1 and CDR2: SEHNR and FQNEAQ (reference sequence). This CDR3 comprises 15 residues. CDR3 protein: CASSLASAGGTEAFF. CDR3 nucleotide sequence: TGTGCCAGCAGCTTAGCGTCGGCCGGGGGAACTGAAGCTTTCTTT.

This clonotype has at least ten counts. The chain recombines TRBV6-2 or TRBV6-3 with TRBJ1-5; 10 bases are a match to TRBD1. The V and J ends lost 6 bases and 5 bases, in that order; junction bases with no gene match: 4. The CDR3 has 14 residues. The germline CDR1 and CDR2 sequences are MNHEY and SVGEGT. CDR3 protein: CASRPGQGYQPQHF. The CDR3, as DNA: TGTGCCAGCAGACCGGGACAGGGGTATCAGCCCCAGCATTTT.

To note about this clonotype: A single base separates this from a much larger clone, so it may be a read error. This chain links TRBV14 with TRBJ2-1; D remains ambiguous. Germline V lookup: CDR1 SGHDN, CDR2 FVKESK. The CDR3 sequence is 13 residues long. CDR3 bases: TGTGCCAGCAGCCAAACGTCCTACGATGAGCAGTTCTTC. It specifies CASSQTSYDEQFF. Looking up the rest from reference TRBV14 and TRBJ2-1 gives the full variable domain: EAGVTQFPSHSVIEKGQTVTLRCDPISGHDNLYWYRRVMGKEIKFLLHFVKESKQDESGMPNNRFLAERTGGTYSTLKVQPAELEDSGVYFCASSQTSYDEQFFGPGTRLTVL.

This clonotype came up many times. CDR3 residues: CATSGTGIHEQYF. The CDR3, as DNA: TGTGCCACCAGTGGGACAGGGATCCACGAGCAGTACTTC. The chain is built from TRBV19 and TRBJ2-7; 9 positions match TRBD1. Germline V gives CDR1 LNHDA, CDR2 SQIVND (reference sequence). The CDR3 loop spans 13 amino acids. J gave up 5 bases and V 10 bases, and 9 bases lay outside the gene matches.

This clonotype was observed at least ten times. The chain carries TRBV7-6 and TRBJ1-1; unclear D gene. The CDR3 loop spans 15 amino acids. In germline, CDR1 is SGHVS, CDR2 FNYEAQ. Deletions cut 2 bases from V and 3 bases from J, with 13 bases between. CDR3 nucleotides: TGTGCCAGCAGCTTATCACTGGGAATGGACACTGAAGCTTTCTTT. It is translated as CASSLSLGMDTEAFF.

This clonotype has at least ten counts. V gene TRBV19 combines with J gene TRBJ1-2; the D gene is possibly TRBD1 (6 bases). The length of the CDR3 is 15 residues. The germline V gene encodes CDR1 LNHDA and CDR2 SQIVND (reference sequence). Trimming stripped 4 bases from V and 2 bases from J, with 14 bases between. The CDR3 loop is CASSRTQQGNYGYTF. In DNA, the CDR3 is TGTGCCAGTAGTAGGACCCAACAGGGAAACTATGGCTACACCTTC.

V usage is TRBV6-5 and J usage is TRBJ2-3; 8 positions agree with TRBD2. The V gene end was trimmed by 6 bases and the J gene end by 3 bases; junction bases not matched to a gene: 8. The CDR3 is made up of 15 amino acids. CDR1 is MNHEY and CDR2 is SVGAGI in the germline V gene. The CDR3 reads CASSPLSGRTDTQYF. DNA of the CDR3: TGTGCCAGCAGCCCCCTCAGCGGGAGAACAGATACGCAGTATTTT.

This clonotype was seen only once. The gene calls are TRBV7-9 and TRBJ2-5; D is unresolved. The CDR3 runs 16 residues. V lost 1 base, J lost 2 bases, and 14 bases lay in between. Germline lookup yields CDR1 SEHNR and CDR2 FQNEAQ (reference sequence). For the CDR3, the DNA is TGTGCCAGCAGCTTAGTCGTAGGATGGGCGCAAGAGACCCAGTACTTC. The encoded protein is CASSLVVGWAQETQYF.